The T cell receptor (beta chain) under discussion was sequenced for a study of T cell responses to AZD1222 COVID-19 vaccine. This clone was detected once. Trimming removed 8 bases from V and 0 bases from J, with 14 bases in between. The CDR3 spans 14 residues. Per the germline V gene, CDR1 is LGHDT and CDR2 is YNNKEL (reference sequence). TCRdb's copy holds only in-frame clones and misses some; the assay was immunoSEQ multiplex PCR. This sample carries fewer than 85,000 clones, 85% to 90% of them seen once, and the ten largest clones take approximately 30%. This receptor was obtained from an adult in good health. The chain has TRBV3-1 (or the pseudogene TRBV3-2) and TRBJ2-7, with D perhaps matching TRBD1 (5 bases). The sequences come from peripheral blood, collected on day 0 of AZD1222 vaccination. The CDR3 nucleotides read TGTGCCAGCCGCAGGGCCTCAAGCTCCTACGAGCAGTACTTC. It translates to CASRRASSSYEQYF.